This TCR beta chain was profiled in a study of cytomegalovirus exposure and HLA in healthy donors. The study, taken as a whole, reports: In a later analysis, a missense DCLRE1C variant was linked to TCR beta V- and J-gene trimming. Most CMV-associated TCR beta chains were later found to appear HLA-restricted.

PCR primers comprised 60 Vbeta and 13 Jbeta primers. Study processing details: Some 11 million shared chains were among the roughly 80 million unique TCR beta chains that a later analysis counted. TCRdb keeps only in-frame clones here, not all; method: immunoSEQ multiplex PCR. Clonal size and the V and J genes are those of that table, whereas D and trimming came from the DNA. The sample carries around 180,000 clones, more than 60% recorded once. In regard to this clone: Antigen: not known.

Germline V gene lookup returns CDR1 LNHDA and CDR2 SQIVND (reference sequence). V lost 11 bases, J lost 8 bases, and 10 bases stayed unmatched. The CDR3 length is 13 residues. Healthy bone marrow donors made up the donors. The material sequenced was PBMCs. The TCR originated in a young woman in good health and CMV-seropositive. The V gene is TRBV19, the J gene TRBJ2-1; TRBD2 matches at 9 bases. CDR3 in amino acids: CASGGRARDEQFF. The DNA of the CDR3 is TGTGCCTCGGGCGGGAGGGCCCGGGATGAGCAGTTCTTC.